This TCR beta chain was captured by sequencing in a study of blood T cell repertoires in COVID-19. There are 13 residues in the CDR3. Germline-derived CDR1 and CDR2 are SGHRS and YFSETQ. V shed 0 bases and J 8 bases; nucleotides not matched to a gene: 3. Authors' processing steps: The assay estimated nucleated cells by amplifying reference gene primers. Measured with immunoSEQ multiplex PCR; TCRdb has only the in-frame clones, and not every one. The DNA gave D and trimming, while V, J and clone size come from that table. Among around 140,000 clones listed, approximately 91% were seen once. The TCR originated in a man in his 70s with acute or convalescent COVID-19. The chain uses TRBV5-1 and TRBJ1-2, with 8 nucleotides matching TRBD1. The sequencing sample was made of peripheral blood. CDR3 sequence: CASSLGPGGGYTF. The DNA for the CDR3 is TGCGCCAGCAGCTTGGGGCCAGGGGGCGGCTACACCTTC.